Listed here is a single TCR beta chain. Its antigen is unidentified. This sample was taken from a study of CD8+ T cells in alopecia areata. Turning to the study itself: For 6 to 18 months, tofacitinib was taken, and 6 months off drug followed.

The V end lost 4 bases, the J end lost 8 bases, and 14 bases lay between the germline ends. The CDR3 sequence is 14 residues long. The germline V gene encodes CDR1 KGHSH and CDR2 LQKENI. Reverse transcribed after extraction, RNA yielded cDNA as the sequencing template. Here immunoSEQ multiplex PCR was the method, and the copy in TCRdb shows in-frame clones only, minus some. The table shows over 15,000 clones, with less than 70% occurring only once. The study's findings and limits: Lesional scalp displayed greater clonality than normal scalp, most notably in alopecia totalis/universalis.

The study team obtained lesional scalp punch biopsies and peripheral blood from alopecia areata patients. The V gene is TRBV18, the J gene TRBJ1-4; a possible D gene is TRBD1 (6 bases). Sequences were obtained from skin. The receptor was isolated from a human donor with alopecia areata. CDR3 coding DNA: TGTGCCAGCTCACGACAGGAAAAGGGGGAAAAACTGTTTTTT. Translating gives CASSRQEKGEKLFF.